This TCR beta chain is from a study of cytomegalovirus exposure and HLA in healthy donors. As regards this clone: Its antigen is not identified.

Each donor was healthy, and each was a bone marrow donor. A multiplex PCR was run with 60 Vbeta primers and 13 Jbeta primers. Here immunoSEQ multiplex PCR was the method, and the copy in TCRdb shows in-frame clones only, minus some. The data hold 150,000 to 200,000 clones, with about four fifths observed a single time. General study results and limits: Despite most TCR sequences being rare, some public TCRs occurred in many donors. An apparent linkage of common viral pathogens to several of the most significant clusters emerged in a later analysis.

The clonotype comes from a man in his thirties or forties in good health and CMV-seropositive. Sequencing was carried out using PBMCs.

This CDR3 reads CASRNSGGASEQYF. Written as DNA, the CDR3 is TGTGCCAGCAGAAACAGCGGGGGGGCGAGCGAGCAGTACTTC. The gene calls are TRBV6-1 and TRBJ2-7; TRBD2 aligns across 10 bases. From germline, CDR1 is MNHNS and CDR2 SASEGT. Losses at the gene ends were 6 bases for V and 6 bases for J; bases not matched to a gene: 8. This CDR3 comprises 14 residues.